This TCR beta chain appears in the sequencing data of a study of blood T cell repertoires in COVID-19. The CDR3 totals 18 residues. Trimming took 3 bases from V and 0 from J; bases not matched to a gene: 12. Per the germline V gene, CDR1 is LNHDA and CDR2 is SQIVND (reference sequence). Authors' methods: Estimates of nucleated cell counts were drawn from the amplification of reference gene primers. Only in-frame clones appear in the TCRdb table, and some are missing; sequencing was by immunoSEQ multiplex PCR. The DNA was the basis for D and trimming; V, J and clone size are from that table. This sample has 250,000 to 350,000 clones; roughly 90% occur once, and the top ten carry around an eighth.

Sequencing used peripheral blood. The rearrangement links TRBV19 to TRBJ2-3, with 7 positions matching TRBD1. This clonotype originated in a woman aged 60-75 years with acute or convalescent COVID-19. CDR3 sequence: CASSMNPGQPSSTDTQYF. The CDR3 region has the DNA TGTGCCAGTAGTATGAATCCGGGACAGCCCTCTAGCACAGATACGCAGTATTTT. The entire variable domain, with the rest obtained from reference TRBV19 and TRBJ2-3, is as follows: DGGITQSPKYLFRKEGQNVTLSCEQNLNHDAMYWYRQDPGQGLRLIYYSQIVNDFQKGDIAEGYSVSREKKESFPLTVTSAQKNPTAFYLCASSMNPGQPSSTDTQYFGPGTRLTVL.